This T cell receptor beta chain was recorded in a study of T cells expressing NK-cell markers. The germline gives CDR1 MNHEY, CDR2 SVGAGI. The CDR3 sequence is 13 residues long. TCR beta libraries carry UMIs added by 5'RACE template switching. Each CDR3 protein gets one entry in TCRdb, which reprocessed the 5' RACE reads and gives no DNA. The listing records 400,000 to 500,000 distinct CDR3 sequences. The sequence was obtained from a woman between 18 and 70 years old in good health. The specimen was blood T cells: a sorted CD56 or NKG2C T cell subset, CD4+ or CD8+ T cells, or bulk PBMC T cells (not recorded which). This rearrangement joins TRBV6-5 to TRBJ1-1. The CDR3 here is CASITSQHTEAFF.